The 2 T cell receptor beta chains in this list originate from one sample, sequenced in a study of cytomegalovirus exposure and HLA in healthy donors. 13 Jbeta primers and 60 Vbeta primers were used for the PCR. Measured with immunoSEQ multiplex PCR; TCRdb has only the in-frame clones, and not every one. Of roughly 68,000 clones in the sample, roughly 75% are singletons; the top ten hold roughly 7.4%. Sample: PBMCs. These receptors all come from a woman in her 30s in good health and CMV-seropositive.

This clone was seen more than once but under ten times. The chain combines TRBV28 with TRBJ1-5, with TRBD1 as a possible D gene (5 bases). Per the germline V gene, CDR1 is MDHEN and CDR2 is SYDVKM. The CDR3 runs to 15 residues. The V end was cut by 6 bases, the J end by 3 bases, with 15 bases between. CDR3 nucleotides: TGTGCCAGCAGCCGACACAAAGGGGCCAATCAGCCCCAGCATTTT. It is translated as CASSRHKGANQPQHF.

This clone appeared a single time. This sequence joins TRBV7-9 and TRBJ2-3; 8 positions match TRBD2. The V segment lost 5 bases and the J segment 0 bases; nucleotides outside the gene matches: 7. Germline V gives CDR1 SEHNR, CDR2 FQNEAQ (reference sequence). This CDR3 contains 16 residues. The CDR3 loop is CASSPYSGGSTDTQYF. The CDR3 DNA reads as TGTGCCAGCAGCCCTTACTCGGGAGGGAGCACAGATACGCAGTATTTT.